The T cell receptor beta chain under discussion was sequenced for a study of blood T cells in healthy people across ages. Points from the study as a whole: The lack of PBMC sorting stopped any conclusive naive versus antigen-experienced comparison.

Through a sample-barcoded 5' primer and a J-beta primer mix, a second PCR was run for roughly 7 to 11 cycles. TCRdb used MiXCR to reprocess the 5' RACE reads, holding one entry per CDR3 protein. The repertoire consists of hundreds of thousands of distinct CDR3 sequences, with 55% to 70% occurring once and the leading ten covering 20% to 25%. To note about this clonotype: Its specificity is unknown.

Looked up from germline, CDR1 is SEHNR and CDR2 is FQNEAQ (reference sequence). CDR3 length: 16 amino acids. The V segment lost 7 bases and the J segment 0 bases; nucleotides outside the gene matches: 6. This chain joins TRBV7-9 and TRBJ2-6; TRBD2 matches 7 bases. The sample comprised blood. This receptor was identified in a man aged 25-45 years in good health. The CDR3 region has the DNA TGTGCCAGCATGTCCGGCGGGGGCTCTGGGGCCAACGTCCTGACTTTC. Protein product: CASMSGGGSGANVLTF.